Below, one T cell receptor (beta chain) is given with its context. Its antigen is still unknown. No base qualities exist here, and no much larger clone lies one base off it. This specimen's time point label, per the study, means: pre-treatment baseline. Blood was sampled before treatment (T0) and at week 3 (W3), after the first cycle of checkpoint blockade. Except for two patients with rapid clinical progression, response was assessed 12 weeks after the first infusion by RECIST 1.1; disease control meant complete response, partial response or stable disease. Patients with prior systemic cancer treatment, concomitant immunosuppressant therapy or synchronous other active malignancies were excluded. To track both circulating cells and T cell turnover, TCR beta was sequenced from bulk PBMC as well as from plasma cell-free DNA. PBMC were isolated from blood with Lymphoprep and SepMate tubes, followed by red cell lysis. QIAamp DNA Blood Mini kits were used to extract DNA from PBMC and from sorted T cell subsets.

A fixed 350 ng of DNA was loaded for every bulk PBMC sample. The immunoSEQ TCRb Assay kit was used according to manufacturer instructions to amplify TCR beta CDR3 sequences from genomic DNA. The KAPA Library Quantification Kit for Illumina platforms was used to quantify the pooled libraries by qPCR. Pooled libraries were clustered at roughly 0.6-1.2 pM and sequenced on an Illumina NextSeq 500. The authors processed their data as follows. Analysis of the TCR data relied on immunoSEQ ANALYZER and the R LymphoSeq package. A rearrangement efficiency score was calculated as productive divided by the sum of productive and non-productive CDR3 sequences. Clonality was measured with the Gini coefficient and diversity with the Renyi index at alpha=1, compared pairwise between timepoints within each patient. Clonal relatedness used an edit distance of 3, and repertoire similarity used the Bhattacharyya coefficient, both computed in LymphoSeq. To classify response, a linear discriminant analysis based on week-3 changes in clonality and diversity was built using the R MASS and caret packages. TCRdb took over this immuneACCESS table, retaining in-frame rearrangements with V and J assigned. Such tables are incomplete; in checked studies, under half of the missing clones stem from an unresolved V gene, and the remainder is unexplained. V and J calls plus clone size are reproduced from that table; the DNA served to infer D and trimming. The sample table shows more than 15,000 clones, and 65% to 90% are seen once. The biggest ten clones account for 6.5% to 8% of the sample.

In the germline V gene, CDR1 corresponds to SGHTA and CDR2 to FQGNSA. V lost 0 bases and J lost 2 bases; the stretch between them is 10 bases long. There are 16 amino acids in the CDR3, from cysteine to phenylalanine inclusive. Here the CDR3 DNA is all that survives: 48 bases in frame from base 1. The data stem from a study of blood T cell dynamics during melanoma immunotherapy (dated by TCRdb to 2020 to 2021). At the level of the whole study: Patients had metastatic melanoma and received first-line pembrolizumab or nivolumab plus ipilimumab as standard of care in the United Kingdom. To identify early correlates of response, the study profiled peripheral T cell receptor repertoires in patients with metastatic melanoma before and after one cycle of checkpoint inhibitor therapy. The training cohort was made up of consecutive patients, while a further independent group of patients from the same centre was pooled to form an external validation set. General study outcomes and caveats: A bifurcated reorganization of the PBMC repertoire at W3, with increased clonality or increased diversity, was observed in patients who later achieved disease control, unlike in progressors. Whether the T cell clones driving repertoire changes were melanoma-specific or reflected general immune activation could not be determined in the study. The relatively small sample size was recognized as a factor that could limit how well the results generalize.

This TCR derives from a human donor with melanoma. The chain was built from TRBV7-2 and TRBJ2-2; the D gene is not confidently resolved. The sequencing used blood, collected from a patient treated with checkpoint blockade. In nucleotides, the sequence is TGTGCCAGCAGCTTAGCGCGAGGAAGCAACACCGGGGAGCTGTTTTTT. This encodes CASSLARGSNTGELFF.